The subject of this entry is one T cell receptor (beta chain). Its antigen is not identified. This PCR relied on a set of 60 Vbeta primers and 13 Jbeta primers. TCRdb's table, derived via immunoSEQ multiplex PCR, lists solely in-frame clones and lacks some. In the table there are 150,000 to 200,000 clones, roughly 86% of which are singletons. The sample belongs to a study of cytomegalovirus exposure and HLA in healthy donors. As for the study in general: The study placed about 86% of its roughly 430 genotyped donors in the Caucasian-associated ancestry cluster. General study findings and limits: Some TCR beta chains (around 160 of them) were listed as cytomegalovirus-associated.

This CDR3 has 14 residues. Germline loops: CDR1 SGHTA, CDR2 FQGTGA. Trimming pared 5 bases from V and 6 bases from J, leaving 16 bases between. The specimen was PBMCs. The J gene is TRBJ1-2, the V gene TRBV7-3; unclear D gene. The sequence was collected from a girl aged 5-17 years in good health and CMV-seropositive. The CDR3 bases are TGTGCCAGCAGCCCCACTCGAGGGAAAGATGGCTACACCTTC. Its protein is CASSPTRGKDGYTF.